The rows below give T cell receptor beta chains drawn from one sample of a study of vaccination effects on CD4 cells after COVID-19. For these TCRs, the target antigens are not known. Only in-frame clones appear in the TCRdb table, and some are missing; sequencing was by immunoSEQ multiplex PCR. The repertoire has 77,000 or so clones, around 78% of them found once; the top ten carry about 10%. Sequencing was performed on CD4+ T cells from PBMCs cultured with SARS-CoV-2 spike peptides, taken before COVID-19 vaccination. These receptors were taken from a human donor who received a COVID-19 vaccine. Each CDR3 is given with its conserved first and last residue. Each record gives: J gene, clone size, D gene, V gene, CDR3 protein, CDR3 DNA. A D gene is named only where the DNA matches it firmly. Some rows mark clone size as missing; the rest say once, few, many or name a class of expanded clone.

>TRBJ1-6|.|.|TRBV9
CASIFLLYNSPLHF
TGTGCCAGCATCTTTCTACTTTATAATTCACCCCTCCACTTT
>TRBJ2-3|.|TRBD2|TRBV20-1
CSASKSLGGGSTDTQYF
TGCAGTGCTAGTAAAAGTCTGGGCGGGGGGAGCACAGATACGCAGTATTTT
>TRBJ1-6|.|TRBD1|TRBV4-3
CASSQWGQGRNSPLHF
TGCGCCAGCAGCCAGTGGGGACAGGGGAGGAATTCACCCCTCCACTTT
>TRBJ1-1|few|.|TRBV5-1
CASSLGPNTEAFF
TGCGCCAGCAGCTTGGGACCTAACACTGAAGCTTTCTTT
>TRBJ1-2|.|.|TRBV24-1
CATSVSDYGYTF
TGTGCCACCAGTGTCTCCGATTATGGCTACACCTTC
>TRBJ1-4|.|.|TRBV25-1
CASSEIDRATNEKLFF
TGTGCCAGCAGTGAGATAGACAGAGCAACTAATGAAAAACTGTTTTTT
>TRBJ2-5|.|TRBD2|TRBV2
CASQPLAGGRETQYF
TGTGCCTCACAACCACTAGCGGGGGGCCGGGAGACCCAGTACTTC
>TRBJ1-2|few|.|TRBV11-2
CASSLGADYGYTF
TGTGCCAGCAGCCTAGGGGCGGACTATGGCTACACCTTC
>TRBJ1-4|.|.|TRBV5-1
CASSVASGAGEKLFF
TGCGCCAGCAGCGTGGCCTCAGGGGCTGGAGAAAAACTGTTTTTT
>TRBJ1-2|.|.|TRBV9
CASSVEFGSPYGYTF
TGTGCCAGCAGCGTAGAATTCGGATCCCCCTATGGCTACACCTTC
>TRBJ2-2|.|.|TRBV6-5
CASAPGRSTGELFF
TGTGCCAGCGCTCCGGGCCGGAGCACCGGGGAGCTGTTTTTT
>TRBJ2-1|.|.|TRBV6-1
CASSEADWGRPNEQFF
TGTGCCAGCAGTGAAGCGGATTGGGGCAGGCCCAATGAGCAGTTCTTC
>TRBJ1-5|.|.|TRBV2
CASSGSRNQPQHF
TGTGCCAGCAGTGGCAGCCGCAATCAGCCCCAGCATTTT
>TRBJ2-3|.|.|TRBV7-3
CASSLRVSPDTQYF
TGTGCCAGCAGCTTAAGGGTTAGCCCAGATACGCAGTATTTT
>TRBJ1-2|.|.|TRBV10-3
CAISEEGDYGYTF
TGTGCCATCAGTGAGGAGGGGGACTATGGCTACACCTTC
>TRBJ2-2|once|TRBD2|TRBV28
CASTSPSSGGFTPGELFF
TGTGCCAGCACCTCTCCTTCTAGCGGGGGGTTTACCCCCGGGGAGCTGTTTTTT
>TRBJ1-6|.|.|TRBV6-2/TRBV6-3
CASSYRPVNSPLHF
TGTGCCAGCAGTTATCGCCCAGTTAATTCACCCCTCCACTTT
>TRBJ1-4|.|.|TRBV5-5
CASSLVARTTNEKLFF
TGTGCCAGCAGCTTGGTGGCAAGAACAACTAATGAAAAACTGTTTTTT
>TRBJ2-5|once|.|TRBV12-3/TRBV12-4
CASSFQPGETQYF
TGTGCCAGCAGTTTTCAGCCAGGGGAGACCCAGTACTTC
>TRBJ2-1|.|TRBD1|TRBV18
CASSPTGGEQFF
TGTGCCAGCTCACCAACAGGGGGTGAGCAGTTCTTC
>TRBJ1-3|.|.|TRBV6-5
CASSQRYSSGNTIYF
TGTGCCAGCAGCCAAAGGTACAGCTCTGGAAACACCATATATTTT
>TRBJ2-1|.|.|TRBV6-4
CASSAEQVGEQFF
TGTGCCAGCAGCGCTGAACAGGTCGGTGAGCAGTTCTTC
>TRBJ1-3|.|.|TRBV6-2/TRBV6-3
CASSPTPGGSGNTIYF
TGTGCCAGCAGCCCCACCCCGGGGGGCAGTGGAAACACCATATATTTT
>TRBJ1-1|.|.|TRBV6-6
CASSYVWGNTEAFF
TGTGCCAGCAGTTACGTTTGGGGAAACACTGAAGCTTTCTTT
>TRBJ1-1|.|.|TRBV3-1/TRBV3-2
CASSQLGGIGTEAFF
TGTGCCAGCAGCCAATTAGGAGGGATAGGCACTGAAGCTTTCTTT
>TRBJ2-2|.|TRBD1|TRBV10-1
CASSKTGGTGELFF
TGCGCCAGCAGTAAGACAGGGGGGACCGGGGAGCTGTTTTTT
>TRBJ2-2|.|.|TRBV9
CASSVGVLPTGELFF
TGTGCCAGCAGCGTAGGGGTCCTCCCGACCGGGGAGCTGTTTTTT
>TRBJ1-2|.|.|TRBV16
CASSQNDRPNYGYTF
TGTGCCAGCAGCCAGAACGACAGACCAAACTATGGCTACACCTTC
>TRBJ2-1|.|.|TRBV5-1
CASNSGGLENEQFF
TGCGCCAGCAACTCCGGGGGCCTCGAGAATGAGCAGTTCTTC
>TRBJ2-3|.|TRBD1|TRBV7-6
CASSERTGSTDTQYF
TGTGCCAGCAGCGAACGGACAGGTAGCACAGATACGCAGTATTTT
>TRBJ1-5|once|.|TRBV10-3
CAISEVRDNQPQHF
TGTGCCATCAGTGAAGTAAGGGACAATCAGCCCCAGCATTTT
>TRBJ1-2|.|.|TRBV19
CASKRQGGNYGYTF
TGTGCCAGTAAAAGGCAGGGAGGAAACTATGGCTACACCTTC
>TRBJ1-4|.|.|TRBV4-1
CASSQGPITGWGREKLFF
TGCGCCAGCAGCCAGGGCCCTATCACAGGGTGGGGAAGGGAAAAACTGTTTTTT
>TRBJ2-3|.|.|TRBV11-1
CASSLVGGTDTQYF
TGTGCCAGCAGCTTAGTTGGAGGCACAGATACGCAGTATTTT
>TRBJ1-2|.|.|TRBV4-2
CASSQSAMGFERYTF
TGTGCCAGCAGCCAATCAGCTATGGGGTTCGAGCGCTACACCTTC
>TRBJ1-1|.|TRBD1|TRBV24-1
CATSGQGSREAFF
TGTGCCACCAGTGGACAGGGGTCCCGGGAAGCTTTCTTT
>TRBJ1-5|few|.|TRBV7-2
CASSSDPFGNQPQHF
TGTGCCAGCAGCTCAGATCCTTTCGGCAATCAGCCCCAGCATTTT
>TRBJ1-5|few|.|TRBV19
CASSTYRDISNQPQHF
TGTGCCAGTAGTACCTACAGGGACATTAGCAATCAGCCCCAGCATTTT
>TRBJ2-2|.|TRBD1|TRBV6-6
CASSPGQGIAGELFF
TGTGCCAGCAGTCCGGGACAGGGGATCGCCGGGGAGCTGTTTTTT
>TRBJ1-6|.|.|TRBV18
CASSPGQGNSPLHF
TGTGCCAGCTCACCAGGGCAGGGTAATTCACCCCTCCACTTT
>TRBJ2-2|.|.|TRBV3-1/TRBV3-2
CASSNTGELFF
TGTGCCAGCTCGAACACCGGGGAGCTGTTTTTT
>TRBJ2-5|.|TRBD2|TRBV2
CATAGGGEETQYF
TGTGCCACCGCGGGCGGGGGGGAAGAGACCCAGTACTTC
>TRBJ1-4|once|.|TRBV29-1
CSVRSGNEKLFF
TGCAGCGTCCGGTCCGGAAATGAAAAACTGTTTTTT
>TRBJ1-2|.|TRBD1|TRBV9
CASSPSLGQGYYGYTF
TGTGCCAGCAGCCCGTCGCTCGGACAGGGCTACTATGGCTACACCTTC
>TRBJ1-1|.|TRBD1|TRBV7-2
CASSPTLPGQGNTEAFF
TGTGCCAGCAGCCCTACGCTCCCGGGACAGGGGAACACTGAAGCTTTCTTT
>TRBJ2-1|.|TRBD2|TRBV6-4
CASSDLGGARNEQFF
TGTGCCAGCAGTGACCTCGGGGGGGCGCGGAATGAGCAGTTCTTC
>TRBJ2-3|.|.|TRBV6-5
CASSTYQGLTDTQYF
TGTGCCAGCAGCACGTACCAGGGGTTAACAGATACGCAGTATTTT
>TRBJ2-3|.|.|TRBV10-3
CAIFRRSYSTDTQYF
TGTGCCATCTTTCGTAGGTCTTACAGCACAGATACGCAGTATTTT
>TRBJ1-2|.|.|TRBV3-1/TRBV3-2
CASSQGSVYGYTF
TGTGCCAGCAGCCAAGGAAGCGTCTATGGCTACACCTTC
>TRBJ2-5|few|.|TRBV4-1
CASSQGGSEGIKTQYF
TGCGCCAGCAGCCAAGGGGGATCGGAGGGGATAAAGACCCAGTACTTC
>TRBJ1-6|.|.|TRBV7-2
CASSPGNSPLHF
TGTGCCAGCAGCCCAGGGAACTCACCCCTCCACTTT
>TRBJ1-1|few|TRBD1|TRBV11-2
CASSPRQGANTEAFF
TGTGCCAGCAGCCCAAGACAGGGAGCAAACACTGAAGCTTTCTTT
>TRBJ1-1|.|.|TRBV6-2/TRBV6-3
CASSYQGFMSTEAFF
TGTGCCAGCAGTTACCAGGGTTTCATGAGCACTGAAGCTTTCTTT